A selection of T cell receptor beta chains follows, all from one sample in a study of blood T cell repertoires in COVID-19. Sequencing used immunoSEQ multiplex PCR; TCRdb keeps in-frame clones, though not all of them. This table has some 270,000 clones, 86% appearing once. Sequenced: peripheral blood. The receptors here all came from a woman aged 60-75 years who had recovered from COVID-19. Each CDR3 is given with its conserved first and last residue. A D gene is named only where the DNA matches it firmly. Clone size appears in some rows only: once, few, many, or a class for an expanded clone.

TRBJ1-4 . TRBV5-1 . CASSLDTSNEKLFF TGCGCCAGCAGCTTGGACACCAGTAATGAAAAACTGTTTTTT
TRBJ1-2 TRBD1 TRBV11-2 . CASSPARTGGGYGYTF TGTGCCAGCAGCCCCGCCCGGACAGGGGGCGGCTATGGCTACACCTTC
TRBJ2-2 . TRBV10-3 . CAIIEDINTGELFF TGTGCCATCATCGAGGACATTAACACCGGGGAGCTGTTTTTT
TRBJ2-7 . TRBV2 . CASSESPGTQYEQYF TGTGCCAGCAGTGAAAGCCCCGGGACACAGTACGAGCAGTACTTC
TRBJ2-5 . TRBV21-1 . CAHDRETQYF TGTGCTCACGACAGGGAGACCCAGTACTTC
TRBJ2-3 . TRBV9 . CASSVEASTQYF TGTGCCAGCAGCGTAGAAGCGTCAACGCAGTATTTT
TRBJ1-2 TRBD1 TRBV2 . CASSEDREGANYGYTF TGTGCCAGCAGTGAGGACAGGGAGGGGGCTAACTATGGCTACACCTTC
TRBJ2-1 . TRBV27 . CASSFGGWGVNEQFF TGTGCCAGCAGTTTCGGGGGTTGGGGGGTGAATGAGCAGTTCTTC
TRBJ2-3 TRBD2 TRBV5-4 . CASSTTSGGADDTQYF TGTGCCAGCAGCACAACTAGCGGGGGGGCCGATGATACGCAGTATTTT
TRBJ2-2 . TRBV7-2 . CASSLTPGQRGTGELFF TGTGCCAGCAGCTTAACCCCGGGACAACGAGGCACCGGGGAGCTGTTTTTT
TRBJ1-3 . TRBV7-2 . CASSPVGGPSSGNTIYF TGTGCCAGCAGCCCGGTGGGGGGACCAAGCTCTGGAAACACCATATATTTT
TRBJ2-2 TRBD2 TRBV19 . CASSPGGSGDHTGELFF TGTGCCAGTAGTCCCGGAGGCAGCGGGGACCACACCGGGGAGCTGTTTTTT
TRBJ1-6 . TRBV6-5 . CATWPLMDSPLHF TGTGCCACTTGGCCCCTTATGGATTCACCCCTCCACTTT
TRBJ1-5 . TRBV3-1/TRBV3-2 . CASSQGQIGWNQPQHF TGTGCCAGCAGCCAGGGGCAAATAGGGTGGAATCAGCCCCAGCATTTT
TRBJ2-3 TRBD2 TRBV28 . CASSLFGTSGGSDTQYF TGTGCCAGCAGTTTATTCGGGACTAGCGGGGGGTCAGATACGCAGTATTTT
TRBJ1-1 TRBD1 TRBV28 . CATLQGAEAFF TGTGCCACCTTACAGGGGGCGGAAGCTTTCTTT
TRBJ1-4 . TRBV4-3 . CASSPPRGTAGGNEKLFF TGCGCCAGCAGCCCCCCAAGGGGCACGGCCGGGGGTAATGAAAAACTGTTTTTT
TRBJ1-5 . TRBV7-9 . CASSLRESQPQHF TGTGCCAGCAGCTTACGAGAAAGCCAGCCCCAGCATTTT
TRBJ1-2 . TRBV6-7 . CAPRGYGYTF TGTGCCCCGCGAGGCTATGGCTACACCTTC
TRBJ1-4 . TRBV28 . CASSSRGDGYEKLFF TGTGCCAGCAGTAGCAGGGGCGACGGGTATGAAAAACTGTTTTTT
TRBJ1-6 . TRBV11-2 few CASSLGDIRSPLHF TGTGCCAGCAGCTTGGGGGACATCCGATCACCCCTCCACTTT
TRBJ1-3 . TRBV4-2 . CASSRVPGNTIYF TGTGCCAGCAGCCGCGTACCTGGAAACACCATATATTTT
TRBJ1-6 . TRBV3-1/TRBV3-2 once CASSQVINSPLHF TGTGCCAGCAGCCAAGTAATCAATTCACCCCTCCACTTT
TRBJ2-3 TRBD1 TRBV4-2 . CASSQGPGTGLAF TGTGCCAGCAGCCAAGGCCCCGGGACAGGGTTAGCTTTT
TRBJ2-2 . TRBV7-9 . CASSLLASGELFF TGTGCCAGCAGCTTATTAGCCTCCGGGGAGCTGTTTTTT
TRBJ1-1 . TRBV5-1 . CASSFPPGQPEHTEAFF TGCGCCAGCAGCTTCCCGCCGGGACAACCCGAACACACTGAAGCTTTCTTT
TRBJ1-2 . TRBV28 once CASIRAGVGGYTF TGTGCCAGCATACGTGCAGGGGTTGGGGGCTACACCTTC
TRBJ2-1 TRBD2 TRBV5-1 . CASSASGTSVIEQFF TGCGCCAGCAGCGCGTCCGGGACTAGTGTTATTGAGCAGTTCTTC
TRBJ1-2 TRBD1 TRBV4-3 . CASSQGPGTGGGGGYTF TGCGCCAGCAGCCAAGGCCCGGGGACAGGGGGTGGTGGTGGCTACACCTTC
TRBJ2-1 TRBD1 TRBV18 . CASSPGTGDNEQFF TGTGCCAGCTCACCAGGGACAGGGGACAATGAGCAGTTCTTC
TRBJ2-1 . TRBV5-8 . CASSLVWGPSYNEQFF TGTGCCAGCAGCTTGGTCTGGGGGCCGTCCTACAATGAGCAGTTCTTC
TRBJ2-5 TRBD2 TRBV5-5 . CASSFPSGGVIKETQYF TGTGCCAGCAGCTTTCCTAGCGGGGGGGTAATAAAAGAGACCCAGTACTTC
TRBJ1-1 TRBD1 TRBV12-3/TRBV12-4 . CASRQGRSTEAFF TGTGCCAGTCGACAGGGGAGGAGCACTGAAGCTTTCTTT
TRBJ2-3 TRBD2 TRBV3-1/TRBV3-2 . CASSLHGLGGGTTDTQYF TGTGCCAGCAGCCTTCATGGCTTGGGCGGGGGAACAACAGATACGCAGTATTTT
TRBJ2-5 TRBD2 TRBV5-1 . CASSPGLAGGQETQYF TGCGCCAGCAGCCCCGGACTAGCGGGGGGTCAAGAGACCCAGTACTTC